Below are 19 T cell receptor beta chains sequenced from a single sample in a study of control samples from healthy donors and cancer patients. The protocol was immunoSEQ multiplex PCR, while the TCRdb copy is restricted to in-frame clones and leaves out a portion. The repertoire includes 150,000 to 190,000 clones, about 93% of them detected once, and around 2.5% sits in the top ten. Sequenced sample: blood. Receptor source: a man aged 45-65 years in good health.

The rearrangement uses TRBV3-1 (or the pseudogene TRBV3-2) and TRBJ1-4, with unresolved D. CDR3 length: 13 amino acids. Germline CDR1 is LGHDT and CDR2 is YNNKEL (reference sequence). Trimming removed 0 bases at V and 2 bases at J, with 1 base between. The CDR3 DNA is TGTGCCAGCAGCCAAGATACTAATGAAAAACTGTTTTTT. Translation: CASSQDTNEKLFF.

This sequence joins TRBV27 and TRBJ2-1; 7 positions match TRBD1. The CDR3 has 17 residues. The junction had 13 bases not matched to a gene; V was cut back by 6 bases and J by 2 bases. Germline CDR1 is MNHEY and CDR2 is SMNVEV (reference sequence). CDR3 nucleotides: TGTGCCAGCAGATCCACAGGGGCCAGGTGGGCCTACAATGAGCAGTTCTTC. It specifies CASRSTGARWAYNEQFF.

The sample holds a few counts of this clone. The chain couples TRBV3-1 (or the pseudogene TRBV3-2) to TRBJ1-1; D gene unclear. The CDR3 extends over 14 amino acids. CDR1 is LGHDT, CDR2 YNNKEL, per germline (reference sequence). Trimming took 1 base from V and 5 from J, leaving 11 bases between them. The CDR3 protein is CASSQVDRTTEAFF. CDR3 coding DNA: TGTGCCAGCAGCCAAGTAGATAGGACGACTGAAGCTTTCTTT.

The V gene is TRBV28, the J gene TRBJ1-2; TRBD1 might be the D (5 bases). Trimming cost V 3 bases and J 4 bases, with 12 bases left between them. The CDR3 extends over 14 amino acids. CDR1 MDHEN and CDR2 SYDVKM come from the germline V gene. The CDR3 DNA is TGTGCCAGCAGTTTTCAAGGGGCGCTCTATGGCTACACCTTC. It codes for CASSFQGALYGYTF.

This clone showed up just a few times. This chain joins TRBV7-2 and TRBJ2-1; D gene unclear. Trimming stripped 5 bases from V and 9 bases from J, with 17 bases between. Germline CDR1 and CDR2: SGHTA and FQGNSA. This CDR3 region has 14 residues. The CDR3 region is CASSEGPGGPEQFF. The DNA for the CDR3 is TGTGCCAGCAGCGAAGGACCTGGCGGACCTGAGCAGTTCTTC.

Comment on this clone: Other DNA sequences in the sample encode the same CDR3. The chain links TRBV5-6 to TRBJ1-5; perhaps TRBD1 as D (5 bases). Germline CDR1 reads SGHDT; CDR2 reads YYEEEE. The CDR3 consists of 14 residues. The ends were cut back, 5 bases at V and 3 bases at J, with 12 bases in the middle. The CDR3 nucleotides read TGTGCCAGCAGTACCGGGACGGCCAATCAGCCCCAGCATTTT. This sequence encodes CASSTGTANQPQHF.

The V gene is TRBV6-5, the J gene TRBJ2-5; 7 bases match TRBD2. Germline CDR1 and CDR2: MNHEY and SVGAGI. This CDR3 region has 12 residues. J lost 7 bases, V lost 6 bases, and 5 bases had no gene match. The DNA of the CDR3 is TGTGCCAGCAGCCGGGAGCGGGGGACCCAGTACTTC. Its protein is CASSRERGTQYF.

The chain links TRBV5-1 to TRBJ2-1; 8 positions agree with TRBD1. Germline V CDR1 and CDR2: SGHRS, YFSETQ. This CDR3 has 15 residues. Trimming removed 5 bases from V and 2 bases from J; junction bases left unmatched: 6. CDR3 sequence: CASRSGTGPYNEQFF. The CDR3 coding sequence is TGCGCCAGCAGGTCCGGGACAGGCCCCTACAATGAGCAGTTCTTC.

The J gene is TRBJ1-3, the V gene TRBV6-5, with unresolved D. The CDR3 runs 13 residues. V shed 8 bases and J shed 0 bases, with 8 bases lying between them. CDR1 and CDR2 (germline): MNHEY, SVGAGI. Written as DNA, the CDR3 is TGTGCCAGCTTCAGCTACTCTGGAAACACCATATATTTT. Protein sequence: CASFSYSGNTIYF.

This clone came up once. The CDR3 nucleotides are TGTGCCAGCAGCCAGGGACTAGCAACCGGGGAGCTGTTTTTT. Encoded protein: CASSQGLATGELFF. The rearrangement uses TRBV4-2 and TRBJ2-2; TRBD2 aligns across 9 bases. CDR3 length equals 14 residues. V was pared by 3 bases and J by 5 bases, with 1 base of the junction left unmatched. Germline assignment: CDR1 LGHNA and CDR2 YNFKEQ.

J is TRBJ2-7 and V is TRBV19, with D perhaps given as TRBD1 or TRBD2 (7 bases each). Looked up from germline, CDR1 is LNHDA and CDR2 is SQIVND (reference sequence). The CDR3 runs 15 residues. Trimming left V 5 bases short and J 4 bases short, with 18 bases between. DNA for the CDR3: TGTGCCAGTAGTGACCGACAGGGAGGGGCATACGAGCAGTACTTC. Its protein product is CASSDRQGGAYEQYF. Variable domain in full (rest from reference TRBV19 and TRBJ2-7): DGGITQSPKYLFRKEGQNVTLSCEQNLNHDAMYWYRQDPGQGLRLIYYSQIVNDFQKGDIAEGYSVSREKKESFPLTVTSAQKNPTAFYLCASSDRQGGAYEQYFGPGTRLTVT.

The V gene is TRBV9, the J gene TRBJ1-1; 7 bases align to TRBD1. Trimming cost V 3 bases and J 13 bases; bases outside gene matches: 6. CDR1 SGDLS and CDR2 YYNGEE come from the germline V gene. This CDR3 comprises 11 residues. CDR3 in DNA: TGTGCCAGCAGCGCTGACAGGGTGGTTTTCTTT. The encoded protein is CASSADRVVFF.

The chain has TRBV19 and TRBJ1-2; D gene uncertain. Germline-derived CDR1 and CDR2 are LNHDA and SQIVND (reference sequence). V was trimmed by 7 bases and J by 3 bases, leaving 15 bases between them. The CDR3 covers 14 residues. CDR3 bases: TGTGCCAGTACCCGAAGCCCGACGGACTATGGCTACACCTTC. Its translation is CASTRSPTDYGYTF.

The chain has TRBV7-9 and TRBJ2-5; D is unresolved. From germline, CDR1 is SEHNR and CDR2 FQNEAQ (reference sequence). The CDR3 runs to 12 residues. The V end lost 1 base, the J end lost 4 bases, and 4 bases lay between the germline ends. The chain's CDR3 is CASSLGRETQYF. The CDR3, as DNA: TGTGCCAGCAGCTTAGGAAGAGAGACCCAGTACTTC.

The chain employs TRBV5-1 and TRBJ2-7; possibly TRBD2 for D (5 bases). Trimming shortened V by 4 bases and J by 1 base, and 9 bases separated the two germline ends. From germline, CDR1 is SGHRS and CDR2 YFSETQ. This CDR3 comprises 13 residues. The CDR3 nucleotides are TGCGCCAGCAGCCGAGGGTCTTCCTACGAGCAGTACTTC. Translation gives CASSRGSSYEQYF.

V usage is TRBV6-6 and J usage is TRBJ1-2; 9 bases fit TRBD1. The V gene's germline CDR1 is MNHNY and CDR2 SVGAGI (reference sequence). This CDR3 spans 13 amino acids. After removal of 4 bases from V and 8 bases from J, the junction contained 5 bases not matched to a gene. The CDR3 sequence is CASSSDRGRGYTF. The CDR3 DNA is TGTGCCAGCAGTTCGGACAGGGGAAGAGGCTACACCTTC.

The rearrangement links TRBV18 to TRBJ1-6; 8 nucleotides align to TRBD1. This CDR3 has 14 residues. Germline V gene lookup returns CDR1 KGHSH and CDR2 LQKENI. V was pared by 3 bases and J by 14 bases, with 9 bases of the junction left unmatched. CDR3 DNA sequence: TGTGCCAGCTCACCTCGAAGGACAGGGTATACCCTCCACTTT. As protein: CASSPRRTGYTLHF.

This chain uses TRBV5-1 with TRBJ2-1; D gene unclear. V dropped 2 bases and J dropped 0 bases, with 9 bases sitting between them. CDR1 SGHRS and CDR2 YFSETQ come from the germline V gene. The CDR3 loop spans 15 amino acids. The CDR3 is CASSFTASSYNEQFF. In nucleotides, the CDR3 is TGCGCCAGCAGCTTTACGGCTAGCTCCTACAATGAGCAGTTCTTC.

The DNA of the CDR3 is TGTGCCAGTAGTATAGTGGGCCAGCCCTTTTCGGCCTATGGCTACACCTTC. Amino acid sequence: CASSIVGQPFSAYGYTF. V usage is TRBV19 and J usage is TRBJ1-2; D remains ambiguous. The CDR3 is made up of 17 amino acids. Trimming removed 1 base at V and 4 bases at J, with 19 bases between. In germline, CDR1 is LNHDA, CDR2 SQIVND (reference sequence).